This TCR beta chain was documented in a study of OX40 agonist ivuxolimab in advanced cancers. On the study more broadly: An agonistic anti-OX40 (CD134) antibody, ivuxolimab, was used to treat the patients.

The CDR3 sequence is 15 residues long. From germline, CDR1 is LNHNV and CDR2 YYDKDF (reference sequence). V was clipped by 1 base and J by 6 bases, with 15 bases between them. To note about this clone: Its antigen is still unknown.

The repertoire was sequenced with immunoSEQ multiplex PCR; TCRdb's copy has only in-frame clones and lacks some. Here the sample spans tens of thousands of clones, 88% being singletons. Regarding the study as a whole: In the 0.1 to 3.0 mg/kg range, CD4+ and CD8+ blood T cells had expanded clonally by week 6. Relative to CD4+ cells, CD8+ T cells on average had more expanded clones.

The clonotype originates from an adult with an advanced solid tumor such as melanoma, head and neck, liver or kidney cancer. The source material was CD4+ or CD8+ T cells sorted from blood, sampled in a trial of the OX40 agonist ivuxolimab. The gene calls are TRBV15 and TRBJ1-2; D is possibly TRBD1 (6 bases). This chain's CDR3 is CATSRVRRTVDGYTF. Here the CDR3 DNA reads TGTGCCACCAGCAGAGTAAGAAGGACAGTCGATGGCTACACCTTC.